This TCR beta chain is drawn from a study of blood T cell repertoires in COVID-19. Study at large: PBMCs, B-cell-depleted T cells, or T cells were the source of the cDNA or gDNA that made up the material.

Per the germline V gene, CDR1 is PRHDT and CDR2 is FYEKMQ (reference sequence). The junction had 4 bases not matched to a gene; V was cut back by 3 bases and J by 2 bases. CDR3 size: 14 residues. The authors' processing: Estimated nucleated cell counts came from reference gene primer amplification. Profiled with immunoSEQ multiplex PCR; TCRdb holds only in-frame clones, not every one. D and trimming come from the DNA, and the V and J calls and clone size come from that table. Of over 200,000 clones in the sample, 80% were seen once. The sequence derives from a human donor in a cohort sampled during active COVID-19. Input material: peripheral blood. The chain uses TRBV13 and TRBJ2-7; 7 bases agree with TRBD1. In nucleotides, the CDR3 is TGTGCCAGCAGCTTGCTCACAGGGGCCTACGAGCAGTACTTC. Translating it yields CASSLLTGAYEQYF. Full variable domain (remainder filled in from reference TRBV13 and TRBJ2-7): AAGVIQSPRHLIKEKRETATLKCYPIPRHDTVYWYQQGPGQDPQFLISFYEKMQSDKGSIPDRFSAQQFSDYHSELNMSSLELGDSALYFCASSLLTGAYEQYFGPGTRLTVT.